The 26 T cell receptor beta chains in this list originate from one sample, sequenced in a study of CD8 T cells in ankylosing spondylitis. General observations from the study: One TCR beta motif, made up of roughly 8 highly homologous variants, appeared characteristic of ankylosing spondylitis blood.

The antigens for these receptors are not known. TCRdb re-called the 5' RACE reads through MiXCR, storing one row per CDR3 protein. The sample shows fewer than 400,000 distinct CDR3 sequences, approximately 20% of them seen only once. The sample comprised blood, either unsorted or a sorted T cell fraction (not recorded which). These receptors originate from a male donor with ankylosing spondylitis.

In this sample, this clonotype turned up a few times. The V call is TRBV6-1, the J call TRBJ1-3, with no clear D. V lost 4 bases and J lost 3, with 4 bases in between. The CDR3 spans 12 residues. CDR1 MNHNS and CDR2 SASEGT come from the germline V gene. The CDR3 DNA is TGTGCCAGCAGTGTTTATGGAAACACCATATATTTT. It translates to CASSVYGNTIYF.

The chain links TRBV28 to TRBJ1-2, with D unresolved. The V and J ends lost 4 bases and 4 bases respectively, with 7 bases between them. The CDR3 length is 12 residues. Germline CDR1 is MDHEN and CDR2 is SYDVKM. The chain's CDR3 is CASSSTFYGYTF. The CDR3 DNA follows: TGTGCCAGCAGTTCCACTTTCTATGGCTACACCTTC.

This clonotype was found a few times. V usage is TRBV18 and J usage is TRBJ1-5; D perhaps matches TRBD1 (5 bases). This CDR3 has 14 residues. With 3 bases removed from V and 6 bases from J, the gap between germline ends came to 12 bases. Germline lookup yields CDR1 KGHSH and CDR2 LQKENI. In nucleotides, the CDR3 is TGTGCCAGCTCACCGTCAGGGAGGCCTCAGCCCCAGCATTTT. This sequence encodes CASSPSGRPQPQHF. The variable domain in full, completed from reference TRBV18 and TRBJ1-5, reads NAGVMQNPRHLVRRRGQEARLRCSPMKGHSHVYWYRQLPEEGLKFMVYLQKENIIDESGMPKERFSAEFPKEGPSILRIQQVVRGDSAAYFCASSPSGRPQPQHFGDGTRLSIL.

The chain links TRBV29-1 to TRBJ2-3, with a weak D call TRBD1 (5 bases). The DNA end is a closer match to TRBJ1-5, so the J assignment may be wrong. CDR1 SQVTM and CDR2 ANQGSEA come from the germline V gene. There are 15 residues in the CDR3. The chain's CDR3 is CSVAASGASTDTQHF. CDR3 sequence (DNA): TGCAGCGTTGCGGCTAGCGGGGCTAGCACAGATACGCAGCATTTT.

The sample holds a few counts of this clonotype. The chain couples TRBV5-1 to TRBJ2-7; TRBD2 matches at 10 bases. The J segment lost 0 bases and the V segment lost 4 bases, leaving 4 bases of the junction unmatched. Germline V gene sequence: CDR1 SGHRS, CDR2 YFSETQ. The CDR3 has 15 residues. CDR3 nucleotide sequence: TGCGCCAGCAGCACCAGACTAGCGGGCTCCTACGAGCAGTACTTC. It yields the protein CASSTRLAGSYEQYF.

This clonotype was detected a few times. V gene TRBV7-9 combines with J gene TRBJ2-3; the match to TRBD2 covers 10 bases. The junction had 8 bases not matched to a gene; V was cut back by 4 bases and J by 4 bases. This CDR3 has 16 amino acids. CDR1 SEHNR and CDR2 FQNEAQ come from the germline V gene (reference sequence). This CDR3 is CASSSGLAELSDTQYF. As DNA, the CDR3 is TGTGCCAGCAGCTCCGGACTAGCGGAATTATCAGATACGCAGTATTTT.

This clonotype was recorded once. This CDR3 is CSVEPRGIADTQYF. CDR3 in DNA: TGCAGCGTTGAACCCCGGGGGATCGCAGATACGCAGTATTTT. The chain joins TRBV29-1 to TRBJ2-3; tentative D call: TRBD2 (6 bases). Germline V gene data show CDR1 as SQVTM and CDR2 as ANQGSEA. The CDR3 contains 14 residues. Trimming took 2 bases from V and 4 from J, leaving 13 bases between them.

This clonotype was observed a handful of times. V is TRBV11-2 and J is TRBJ2-1; D is possibly TRBD2 (6 bases). This CDR3 comprises 12 residues. Between the trimmed V and J ends, which lost 4 bases and 15 bases, there was a span of 16 bases. Germline V gene data show CDR1 as SGHAT and CDR2 as FQNNGV. CDR3 sequence reads: CASSWGPGERFF. CDR3 nucleotide sequence: TGTGCCAGCAGCTGGGGACCGGGAGAACGGTTCTTC.

This chain uses TRBV11-1 with TRBJ2-2; 11 bases match TRBD2. J lost 4 bases, V lost 5 bases, and 6 bases had no gene match. This CDR3 has 16 amino acids. Germline V gene data show CDR1 as SGHAT and CDR2 as FQDESV (reference sequence). The CDR3 is CASSPRLAGSTGELFF. In DNA, the CDR3 is TGTGCCAGCAGCCCTAGACTAGCGGGAAGCACCGGGGAGCTGTTTTTT.

The chain employs TRBV28 and TRBJ2-7; D is possibly TRBD1 (5 bases). CDR1 and CDR2 (germline): MDHEN, SYDVKM. The CDR3 spans 15 residues. V lost 1 base, J lost 4 bases, and 14 bases lay in between. In DNA, the CDR3 is TGTGCCAGCAGTTTATTTTCCCTGGGGCAATACGAGCAGTACTTC. This sequence encodes CASSLFSLGQYEQYF.

Only a few counts were recorded for this clonotype. The chain links TRBV12-3 or TRBV12-4 to TRBJ2-2; D is unresolved. Deletions cut 5 bases from V and 5 bases from J, with 9 bases between. This CDR3 contains 13 residues. CDR3 in DNA: TGTGCCAGCAGTGCCCTAGTAACCGGGGAGCTGTTTTTT. It yields the protein CASSALVTGELFF.

This chain links TRBV3-1 with TRBJ2-2; 14 positions match TRBD2. Trimming took 3 bases from V and 4 from J; bases not matched to a gene: 4. Germline assignment: CDR1 LGHDT and CDR2 YNNKEL (reference sequence). CDR3 length: 17 amino acids. The CDR3 sequence: CASSQGLAGDGTGELFF. As DNA, the CDR3 is TGTGCCAGCAGCCAGGGACTAGCGGGAGACGGCACCGGGGAGCTGTTTTTT.

This clonotype appeared a few times. V gene TRBV20-1 combines with J gene TRBJ2-1, with 15 nucleotides matching TRBD2. The V and J ends lost 5 bases and 7 bases, in that order; junction bases with no gene match: 6. Germline V lookup: CDR1 DFQATT, CDR2 SNEGSKA (reference sequence). CDR3 length equals 15 residues. CDR3 nucleotides: TGCAGTGCTCTCGTGGGGACTAGCGGGAGGAATGAGCAGTTCTTC. Residues: CSALVGTSGRNEQFF.

This clonotype showed up just a few times. V usage is TRBV5-1 and J usage is TRBJ2-5, with D perhaps TRBD1 (6 bases). Germline-derived CDR1 and CDR2 are SGHRS and YFSETQ. This CDR3 region has 15 residues. Between the trimmed V and J ends, which lost 0 bases and 7 bases, there was a span of 16 bases. The CDR3 bases are TGCGCCAGCAGCTTGGCCTTGGCAGGGGTCCGGACCCAGTACTTC. Translating gives CASSLALAGVRTQYF. The full variable domain, in which reference TRBV5-1 and TRBJ2-5 provide the parts outside the CDR3, is KAGVTQTPRYLIKTRGQQVTLSCSPISGHRSVSWYQQTPGQGLQFLFEYFSETQRNKGNFPGRFSGRQFSNSRSEMNVSTLELGDSALYLCASSLALAGVRTQYFGPGTRLLVL.

V usage is TRBV11-2 and J usage is TRBJ2-1, with TRBD2 matching 9 bases. Germline CDR1 SGHAT, CDR2 FQNNGV. This CDR3 is 15 amino acids long. The V segment lost 5 bases and the J segment 11 bases; nucleotides outside the gene matches: 13. The CDR3 loop reads CASSPTVGLASKQFF. Here the CDR3 DNA reads TGTGCCAGCAGCCCGACCGTGGGACTAGCCAGTAAGCAGTTCTTC.

The chain has TRBV5-1 and TRBJ1-2; no clear D gene. Per the germline V gene, CDR1 is SGHRS and CDR2 is YFSETQ. The CDR3 contains 13 residues. Trimming cost V 1 base and J 5 bases, with 9 bases left between them. CDR3 sequence reads: CASSLQGLYGYTF. The CDR3 DNA reads TGCGCCAGCAGCTTGCAAGGCCTATATGGCTACACCTTC.

The chain is built from TRBV15 and TRBJ1-4; maybe TRBD1 (6 bases). V dropped 2 bases and J dropped 4 bases, with 11 bases sitting between them. The CDR3 sequence is 15 residues long. Germline V gene lookup returns CDR1 LNHNV and CDR2 YYDKDF (reference sequence). CDR3 amino acids: CATSRPDRNNEKLFF. In DNA form, the CDR3 reads TGTGCCACCAGCAGACCCGACAGGAATAATGAAAAACTGTTTTTT.

The chain uses TRBV11-3 and TRBJ2-1; D is perhaps TRBD1 (5 bases). Germline assignment: CDR1 SGHNT and CDR2 YENEEA. The CDR3 runs to 15 residues. The V and J ends lost 3 bases and 4 bases respectively, with 13 bases between them. The CDR3 sequence: CASSFRQGFYNEQFF. In DNA, the CDR3 is TGTGCCAGCAGCTTCAGGCAGGGTTTTTACAATGAGCAGTTCTTC.

This clonotype was picked up a small number of times. This chain uses TRBV20-1 with TRBJ2-1; TRBD2 aligns across 10 bases. The length of the CDR3 is 16 residues. The germline CDR1 and CDR2 sequences are DFQATT and SNEGSKA (reference sequence). Germline trimming cut 5 bases from V and 2 bases from J; bases unmatched to any gene: 9. The CDR3 spells CSAPEWTSGAYNEQFF. Written as DNA, the CDR3 is TGCAGTGCTCCCGAGTGGACTAGCGGTGCCTACAATGAGCAGTTCTTC.

This chain connects TRBV7-7 to TRBJ2-2; 9 bases map to TRBD2. This CDR3 has 18 amino acids. Germline CDR1 is SSHAT and CDR2 is FNYEAQ (reference sequence). V lost 2 bases to trimming and J lost 5 bases; unmatched junction nucleotides: 12. CDR3 nucleotides: TGTGCCAGCAGCTTAAGTGCTGTGGCGGGAGGGCTAACCGGGGAGCTGTTTTTT. Translated, it gives CASSLSAVAGGLTGELFF.

This clonotype turned up a few times. J is TRBJ2-1 and V is TRBV28; 8 bases are shared with TRBD2. Germline-derived CDR1 and CDR2 are MDHEN and SYDVKM. This CDR3 is 15 amino acids long. The junction had 11 bases not matched to a gene; V was cut back by 5 bases and J by 8 bases. The CDR3 region is CASSTPGGPSDEQFF. CDR3 nucleotides: TGTGCCAGCAGTACCCCGGGAGGGCCCTCGGATGAGCAGTTCTTC.

The rearrangement links TRBV5-5 to TRBJ2-7; 13 positions agree with TRBD2. J lost 0 bases, V lost 0 bases, and 6 bases had no gene match. Germline values: CDR1 SGHKS, CDR2 YYEKEE (reference sequence). This CDR3 comprises 18 residues. The CDR3 coding sequence is TGTGCCAGCAGCTTGGGGACTAGCGGGAGTGCGCTCTCCTACGAGCAGTACTTC. Translation: CASSLGTSGSALSYEQYF.

This clonotype appeared once. The chain employs TRBV20-1 and TRBJ2-3; D perhaps matches TRBD1 (6 bases). The CDR3 is 16 residues long. Trimming pared 2 bases from V and 6 bases from J, leaving 21 bases between. CDR1 is DFQATT and CDR2 is SNEGSKA in the germline V gene (reference sequence). The CDR3 sequence is CSARSLVRGFADTQYF. The CDR3 bases are TGCAGTGCTAGATCCCTAGTCAGGGGATTTGCGGATACGCAGTATTTT.

This clonotype showed up just a few times. The chain has TRBV20-1 and TRBJ2-7, with TRBD2 as a possible D gene (5 bases). Germline V gene lookup returns CDR1 DFQATT and CDR2 SNEGSKA (reference sequence). Trimming removed 0 bases at V and 2 bases at J, with 17 bases between. CDR3 size: 16 residues. CDR3 in DNA: TGCAGTGCTAGAGACCGGATTTGGACTGGGGCCTACGAGCAGTACTTC. It yields the protein CSARDRIWTGAYEQYF.

This clonotype was counted between two and nine times. The gene calls are TRBV7-3 and TRBJ2-3, with D perhaps given as TRBD1 or TRBD2 (5 bases each). V gave up 0 bases and J gave up 7 bases, with 14 bases separating them. Germline values: CDR1 SGHTA, CDR2 FQGTGA. The CDR3 consists of 15 residues. The CDR3 coding sequence is TGTGCCAGCAGCTTAACGGGATGGGGGTACCATACGCAGTATTTT. The encoded protein is CASSLTGWGYHTQYF.

The chain couples TRBV11-2 to TRBJ2-1, with D hard to call. CDR1 SGHAT and CDR2 FQNNGV come from the germline V gene. This CDR3 has 14 amino acids. Trimming removed 6 bases at V and 3 bases at J, with 12 bases between. CDR3 in amino acids: CASSSQVIYNEQFF. CDR3 coding DNA: TGTGCCAGCAGTTCGCAGGTAATCTACAATGAGCAGTTCTTC.